The T cell receptor beta chain described here comes from a study of HIV-infected patients and healthy controls. The table lists this clonotype with a few counts. TCRdb recomputed calls from the 5' RACE reads with MiXCR, one row per CDR3 protein. The table includes tens of thousands of distinct CDR3 sequences, approximately 15% detected once. The TCR originated in a human donor in good health. The sample taken for sequencing was CD4+ T cells from blood.

The CDR3: CASALDPPVRTQYF. Here the CDR3 DNA reads TGCGCCAGCGCTTTGGACCCCCCAGTCAGGACCCAGTACTTC. V usage is TRBV5-1 and J usage is TRBJ2-5, with D unresolved. CDR1 and CDR2 from the germline V gene are SGHRS and YFSETQ. The CDR3 has 14 residues. V was shortened by 7 bases and J by 7 bases, with 20 bases between the two germline ends. Together with reference TRBV5-1 and TRBJ2-5, the CDR3 gives the full variable domain: KAGVTQTPRYLIKTRGQQVTLSCSPISGHRSVSWYQQTPGQGLQFLFEYFSETQRNKGNFPGRFSGRQFSNSRSEMNVSTLELGDSALYLCASALDPPVRTQYFGPGTRLLVL.